The 23 T cell receptor beta chains in this list originate from one sample, sequenced in a study of radiotherapy plus CTLA-4 blockade in lung cancer. Clones were read by immunoSEQ multiplex PCR, and TCRdb kept only the in-frame ones, dropping some. Among 20,000 or so clones listed, about 83% were seen once. Here the sequenced sample was peripheral blood, taken from a patient treated with radiotherapy plus ipilimumab. Source of these receptors: a human donor with non-small cell lung cancer whose response to radiotherapy plus ipilimumab could not be evaluated.

The V gene is TRBV11-2, the J gene TRBJ2-7, with D unresolved. Germline CDR1 is SGHAT and CDR2 is FQNNGV. The CDR3 extends over 10 amino acids. The V and J ends lost 5 bases and 3 bases respectively, with 2 bases between them. The chain's CDR3 is CASSHYEQYF. CDR3 DNA sequence: TGTGCCAGCAGCCACTACGAGCAGTACTTC.

The chain recombines TRBV28 with TRBJ2-5, with 7 bases lining up with TRBD1. Germline loops: CDR1 MDHEN, CDR2 SYDVKM. J was trimmed by 5 bases and V by 2 bases; bases with no gene match: 5. The CDR3 sequence is 14 residues long. In DNA form, the CDR3 reads TGTGCCAGCAGTTTACAGGACAGGAGGGAGACCCAGTACTTC. Translation gives CASSLQDRRETQYF.

The rearrangement uses TRBV4-1 and TRBJ1-4, with TRBD1 as a possible D gene (6 bases). The ends were cut back, 3 bases at V and 4 bases at J, with 15 bases in the middle. Germline CDR1 and CDR2: MGHRA and YSYEKL. This CDR3 is built from 16 residues. This CDR3 reads CASSHPGRDINEKLFF. CDR3 DNA: TGCGCCAGCAGCCACCCCGGGAGGGACATTAATGAAAAACTGTTTTTT.

The chain joins TRBV5-1 to TRBJ2-7; TRBD1 agrees at 7 bases. This CDR3 has 13 amino acids. The germline V gene has CDR1 SGHRS and CDR2 YFSETQ. Trimming cost V 7 bases and J 0 bases; bases outside gene matches: 4. The CDR3 protein is CASARQGSYEQYF. CDR3 sequence (DNA): TGCGCCAGCGCCAGACAGGGCTCCTACGAGCAGTACTTC.

The CDR3 loop is CASSEHEAVGYTF. Here the CDR3 DNA reads TGTGCCAGCAGTGAACATGAAGCGGTTGGCTACACCTTC. The chain uses TRBV6-5 and TRBJ1-2; no reliable D call. V was pared by 5 bases and J by 7 bases, with 14 bases between. Germline V CDR1 and CDR2: MNHEY, SVGAGI. There are 13 residues in the CDR3.

J is TRBJ1-5 and V is TRBV6-6; 8 nucleotides match TRBD1. Unmatched junction bases numbered 10, after V lost 5 bases and J lost 4 bases. In germline, CDR1 is MNHNY, CDR2 SVGAGI (reference sequence). The CDR3 runs to 16 residues. The CDR3 region is CASSPPGTGKNQPQHF. CDR3 DNA sequence: TGTGCCAGCAGTCCCCCCGGGACAGGAAAGAATCAGCCCCAGCATTTT.

The J gene is TRBJ2-5, the V gene TRBV28; D uncertain. The end of the DNA is better explained by TRBJ2-7, so the J call may be wrong. CDR3 length equals 13 residues. Per the germline V gene, CDR1 is MDHEN and CDR2 is SYDVKM. DNA for the CDR3: TGTGCCAGCAGACTTCCTAATTTGTACGAGCAGTACTTC. Amino acid sequence: CASRLPNLYEQYF.

The chain combines TRBV7-2 with TRBJ1-6; D call uncertain. Deletions cut 5 bases from V and 7 bases from J, with 12 bases between. From germline, CDR1 is SGHTA and CDR2 FQGNSA. The CDR3 loop spans 14 amino acids. The CDR3 region is CASSTYSANSPLHF. In nucleotides, the CDR3 is TGTGCCAGCAGCACGTACAGTGCGAATTCACCCCTCCACTTT. The full variable domain, in which reference TRBV7-2 and TRBJ1-6 provide the parts outside the CDR3, is GAGVSQSPSNKVTEKGKDVELRCDPISGHTALYWYRQSLGQGLEFLIYFQGNSAPDKSGLPSDRFSAERTGGSVSTLTIQRTQQEDSAVYLCASSTYSANSPLHFGNGTRLTVT.

The chain recombines TRBV19 with TRBJ2-3, with a weak D call TRBD1 (6 bases). There are 14 residues in the CDR3. V dropped 5 bases and J dropped 4 bases, with 13 bases sitting between them. Germline V gene sequence: CDR1 LNHDA, CDR2 SQIVND (reference sequence). The CDR3 here is CASSGYTGSDTQYF. The CDR3 nucleotides read TGTGCCAGTAGTGGCTATACAGGGTCAGATACGCAGTATTTT.

The V call is TRBV5-1, the J call TRBJ2-7; 9 bases map to TRBD1. The CDR3 loop spans 13 amino acids. In germline, CDR1 is SGHRS, CDR2 YFSETQ. The ends lost 7 bases at V and 4 bases at J; junction bases unmatched: 6. CDR3 nucleotides: TGCGCCAGCGCCGGGACAGGGTTATACGAGCAGTACTTC. Protein: CASAGTGLYEQYF.

The chain carries TRBV6-1 and TRBJ2-7; a possible D gene is TRBD1 (6 bases). The V end lost 8 bases, the J end lost 3 bases, and 20 bases lay between the germline ends. CDR1 is MNHNS, CDR2 SASEGT, per germline. The CDR3 consists of 15 residues. The CDR3 DNA sequence: TGTGCCAGCGGAAGACAGGAGCTCGGGTACTACGAGCAGTACTTC. It specifies CASGRQELGYYEQYF.

V gene TRBV10-2 combines with J gene TRBJ2-1; 10 bases fit TRBD2. J lost 8 bases, V lost 1 base, and 5 bases had no gene match. The CDR3 totals 15 residues. Germline V gene lookup returns CDR1 WSHSY and CDR2 SAAADI. For the CDR3, the DNA is TGCGCCAGCAGTGAGTACCTAGCGGGGGAGGATGAGCAGTTCTTC. It codes for CASSEYLAGEDEQFF.

The rearrangement links TRBV19 to TRBJ2-5, with 11 nucleotides matching TRBD2. The assigned J gene may be wrong: the sequence end matches TRBJ2-7 better. Germline CDR1 is LNHDA and CDR2 is SQIVND (reference sequence). The CDR3 sequence is 16 residues long. The CDR3 protein is CASSTTSGGAAYEQYF. The DNA for the CDR3 is TGTGCCAGTAGTACTACTAGCGGGGGCGCAGCCTACGAGCAGTACTTC.

This clone was counted between two and nine times. The chain employs TRBV15 and TRBJ1-5; D possibly corresponds to TRBD1 (6 bases). The CDR3 runs 15 residues. The germline V gene encodes CDR1 LNHNV and CDR2 YYDKDF (reference sequence). Between the trimmed V and J ends, which lost 0 bases and 7 bases, there was a span of 13 bases. CDR3 protein: CATSRDLGAGQPQHF. DNA for the CDR3: TGTGCCACCAGCAGAGATTTGGGGGCCGGACAGCCCCAGCATTTT.

The chain combines TRBV5-1 with TRBJ2-7; 7 positions agree with TRBD2. Trimming at V came to 3 bases and at J to 2 bases, leaving 8 bases not matched to a gene. The CDR3 sequence is 15 residues long. In germline, CDR1 is SGHRS, CDR2 YFSETQ. The chain's CDR3 is CASSSRLALTYEQYF. DNA for the CDR3: TGCGCCAGCAGCTCCAGACTAGCACTAACCTACGAGCAGTACTTC.

The chain couples TRBV11-3 to TRBJ2-1; possible D gene TRBD2, 5 bases. Trimming pared 5 bases from V and 6 bases from J, leaving 14 bases between. CDR1 and CDR2 (germline): SGHNT, YENEEA. CDR3 size: 14 residues. CDR3 in amino acids: CASSQPGSGNEQFF. The CDR3 bases are TGTGCCAGCAGCCAGCCGGGGTCGGGCAATGAGCAGTTCTTC.

V is TRBV10-3 and J is TRBJ2-5; TRBD1 agrees at 10 bases. Germline-derived CDR1 and CDR2 are ENHRY and SYGVKD. V lost 8 bases to trimming and J lost 4 bases; unmatched junction nucleotides: 13. The length of the CDR3 is 16 residues. The CDR3 DNA is TGTGCCATCGGAGATTTTCCGGGACAGGGGTTAGAGACCCAGTACTTC. Its translation: CAIGDFPGQGLETQYF.

This sequence joins TRBV7-2 and TRBJ2-5; tentatively, D is TRBD2 (5 bases). V lost 1 base to trimming and J lost 4 bases, with 13 bases between them. This CDR3 has 15 amino acids. CDR1 is SGHTA, CDR2 FQGNSA, per germline. The CDR3 protein is CASSLGPGYGETQYF. Written as DNA, the CDR3 is TGTGCCAGCAGCTTAGGCCCGGGGTATGGAGAGACCCAGTACTTC.

The chain couples TRBV4-3 to TRBJ2-1; TRBD2 matches at 8 bases. Germline CDR1 reads LGHNA; CDR2 reads YSLEER. The CDR3 sequence is 15 residues long. Unmatched junction bases numbered 4, after V lost 6 bases and J lost 0 bases. The CDR3 spells CASSPLAASYNEQFF. CDR3 DNA sequence: TGCGCCAGCAGTCCACTAGCGGCCTCCTACAATGAGCAGTTCTTC.

The gene calls are TRBV15 and TRBJ1-5; D is uncertain. Germline V gene data show CDR1 as LNHNV and CDR2 as YYDKDF (reference sequence). The CDR3 totals 15 residues. V lost 0 bases and J lost 0, with 6 bases in between. As DNA, the CDR3 is TGTGCCACCAGCAGAGAGACTTATAGCAATCAGCCCCAGCATTTT. This sequence encodes CATSRETYSNQPQHF. The whole variable domain, filled in from reference TRBV15 and TRBJ1-5, reads DAMVIQNPRYQVTQFGKPVTLSCSQTLNHNVMYWYQQKSSQAPKLLFHYYDKDFNNEADTPDNFQSRRPNTSFCFLDIRSPGLGDTAMYLCATSRETYSNQPQHFGDGTRLSIL.

The chain uses TRBV2 and TRBJ1-5; no definite D call. V was cut by 4 bases and J by 4 bases, with 8 bases left in between. CDR1 is SNHLY, CDR2 FYNNEI, per germline. The CDR3 extends over 13 amino acids. Written as DNA, the CDR3 is TGTGCCAGCAGTGGTTTTACAAATCAGCCCCAGCATTTT. It yields the protein CASSGFTNQPQHF.

The chain couples TRBV5-6 to TRBJ2-2; D might be TRBD2 (7 bases). The length of the CDR3 is 17 residues. Trimming shortened V by 2 bases and J by 0 bases, and 14 bases separated the two germline ends. Germline V CDR1 and CDR2: SGHDT, YYEEEE. The CDR3 is CASSFDYGGPNTGELFF. CDR3 nucleotides: TGTGCCAGCAGCTTCGACTACGGGGGGCCGAACACCGGGGAGCTGTTTTTT.

The gene calls are TRBV7-2 and TRBJ2-7; 7 positions match TRBD1. V shed 5 bases and J 4 bases; nucleotides not matched to a gene: 11. Germline V gives CDR1 SGHTA, CDR2 FQGNSA. CDR3 length equals 15 residues. This CDR3 reads CASSRLMTGLYEQYF. The CDR3 DNA sequence: TGTGCCAGCAGCCGACTTATGACAGGGCTATACGAGCAGTACTTC.